This is a list of T cell receptor beta chains from one sample in a study of PD-1 blockade in classical Hodgkin lymphoma. The assay was immunoSEQ multiplex PCR, and TCRdb's table has in-frame clones only and misses some. The sample shows about 8,200 clones, about 86% of them seen only once. The input for sequencing was CD8+ T cells from blood, taken at baseline. Source of these receptors: a human donor with classical Hodgkin lymphoma. Each CDR3 is given with its conserved first and last residue. A D gene is named only where the DNA matches it firmly. Rows may omit the clone size; those that give it use once, few, many or a size class.

v_gene,d_gene,j_gene,abundance,CDR3aa,CDR3nt
TRBV11-2,TRBD2,TRBJ2-1,-,CASSQGGLGINEQFF,TGTGCCAGCAGCCAGGGTGGACTAGGTATCAATGAGCAGTTCTTC
TRBV10-3,-,TRBJ1-3,few,CAISESLYGNTIYF,TGTGCCATCAGTGAGTCGCTCTATGGAAACACCATATATTTT
TRBV27,TRBD2,TRBJ2-2,-,CASSSLAGDGAGELFF,TGTGCCAGCAGTTCACTAGCGGGAGATGGGGCCGGGGAGCTGTTTTTT
TRBV10-3,-,TRBJ2-1,-,CAISESWGADYNEQFF,TGTGCCATCAGTGAGTCCTGGGGGGCTGACTACAATGAGCAGTTCTTC
TRBV14,TRBD1,TRBJ1-4,once,CASSQEAAFGTGVEKLFF,TGTGCCAGCAGCCAAGAAGCAGCGTTCGGGACAGGGGTAGAAAAACTGTTTTTT
TRBV5-1,-,TRBJ2-7,-,CASSLAKASIREQYF,TGCGCCAGCAGCTTGGCCAAGGCTTCTATCCGGGAGCAGTACTTC
TRBV6-8,-,TRBJ1-5,once,CASKGRKMGNQPQHF,TGTGCCAGCAAGGGAAGGAAAATGGGCAATCAGCCCCAGCATTTT
TRBV14,-,TRBJ2-1,once,CASSQEGWKNEQFF,TGTGCCAGCAGCCAAGAAGGCTGGAAAAATGAGCAGTTCTTC
TRBV5-5,TRBD1,TRBJ1-5,-,CASSQEGTGGNSNQPQHF,TGTGCCAGCAGCCAAGAGGGGACAGGGGGAAACAGCAATCAGCCCCAGCATTTT
TRBV4-1,-,TRBJ2-2,-,CASSQDRSPPGELFF,TGCGCCAGCAGCCAAGATCGTTCCCCGCCCGGGGAGCTGTTTTTT
TRBV2,TRBD2,TRBJ2-7,once,CASRDPRGGYEQYF,TGTGCCAGCAGGGACCCCCGCGGGGGTTACGAGCAGTACTTC
TRBV4-1,-,TRBJ2-7,-,CASSQWGSSSYEQYF,TGCGCCAGCAGCCAATGGGGGTCAAGCTCCTACGAGCAGTACTTC
TRBV2,-,TRBJ2-1,-,CASRDVNEQFF,TGTGCCAGCAGGGATGTCAATGAGCAGTTCTTC
TRBV2,-,TRBJ1-1,-,CASSGSPTNTEAFF,TGTGCCAGCAGTGGAAGTCCGACGAACACTGAAGCTTTCTTT
TRBV10-1,TRBD2,TRBJ2-2,-,CASSEAGVGKGELFF,TGCGCCAGCAGTGAAGCGGGGGTGGGAAAAGGGGAGCTGTTTTTT
TRBV29-1,TRBD2,TRBJ2-5,-,CSVEEAGDGNF,TGCAGCGTTGAAGAAGCGGGGGATGGAAACTTC
TRBV11-2,-,TRBJ2-7,-,CASSLSFYEQYF,TGTGCCAGCAGCTTATCGTTCTACGAGCAGTACTTC
TRBV19,-,TRBJ2-2,-,CASSILGGSRGELFF,TGTGCCAGCAGCATACTCGGGGGCAGTCGCGGGGAGCTGTTTTTT
TRBV10-3,-,TRBJ2-2,-,CAISAEPNTGELFF,TGTGCCATCAGTGCCGAGCCGAACACCGGGGAGCTGTTTTTT
TRBV5-8,-,TRBJ1-5,-,CASSLAFADSRDQPQHF,TGTGCCAGCAGCTTGGCCTTCGCGGACTCTAGGGATCAGCCCCAGCATTTT
TRBV30,-,TRBJ2-1,-,CAWRGTDSYNEQFF,TGTGCCTGGAGGGGGACGGATTCCTACAATGAGCAGTTCTTC
TRBV15,TRBD1,TRBJ2-1,-,CATSRGQGNNEQFF,TGTGCCACCAGCAGGGGACAGGGGAACAATGAGCAGTTCTTC
TRBV2,-,TRBJ2-3,-,CASSERLITDTQYF,TGTGCCAGCAGTGAACGGCTAATCACAGATACGCAGTATTTT
TRBV5-8,-,TRBJ1-1,once,CASSSGQMNTEAFF,TGTGCCAGCAGCTCTGGACAGATGAACACTGAAGCTTTCTTT
TRBV11-2,-,TRBJ2-7,-,CASSLIGNYEQYF,TGTGCCAGCAGCTTAATTGGCAACTACGAGCAGTACTTC
TRBV7-9,-,TRBJ2-7,-,CASSLGSGEQYF,TGTGCCAGCAGCTTAGGGTCGGGGGAGCAGTACTTC
TRBV9,-,TRBJ2-1,-,CASSVGLGGNEQFF,TGTGCCAGCAGCGTAGGACTCGGGGGTAATGAGCAGTTCTTC
TRBV28,-,TRBJ2-1,-,CASTSDVELNEQFF,TGTGCCAGCACCTCTGATGTGGAGCTCAATGAGCAGTTCTTC
TRBV28,-,TRBJ2-7,few,CASSFPGQSYEQYF,TGTGCCAGCAGTTTTCCGGGACAATCCTACGAGCAGTACTTC
TRBV11-1,-,TRBJ2-6,-,CASSLVPYGRDSGANVLTF,TGTGCCAGCAGCTTAGTGCCGTACGGACGAGACTCTGGGGCCAACGTCCTGACTTTC
TRBV27,TRBD2,TRBJ2-7,-,CASSPGLAVAYEQYF,TGTGCCAGCAGCCCGGGACTAGCGGTAGCCTACGAGCAGTACTTC
TRBV4-2,TRBD2,TRBJ2-7,-,CASSPSSGSFPYEQYF,TGTGCCAGCAGCCCTTCTAGCGGGAGCTTTCCCTACGAGCAGTACTTC
TRBV28,TRBD1,TRBJ1-2,-,CASSLTPGGDYGYTF,TGTGCCAGCAGTTTAACTCCAGGGGGAGACTATGGCTACACCTTC
TRBV19,TRBD1,TRBJ1-1,few,CASSGGQGNTEAFF,TGTGCCAGTAGTGGGGGACAGGGGAACACTGAAGCTTTCTTT
TRBV29-1,TRBD2,TRBJ2-7,-,CSVLLAGGEQYF,TGCAGCGTTTTGCTAGCGGGAGGCGAGCAGTACTTC
TRBV5-1,TRBD2,TRBJ2-3,-,CASSFAGTSGYTDTQYF,TGCGCCAGCAGCTTTGCAGGGACTAGCGGCTACACAGATACGCAGTATTTT
TRBV11-2,TRBD1,TRBJ1-1,-,CASSTDRGPRSAFF,TGTGCCAGCAGTACCGACAGGGGCCCGAGGTCGGCTTTCTTT
TRBV6-1,-,TRBJ2-4,-,CASSDRFTRNIQYF,TGTGCCAGCAGTGATCGGTTTACTCGAAACATTCAGTACTTC
TRBV7-8,-,TRBJ2-7,-,CASSLDEGGRPYEQYF,TGTGCCAGCAGCTTAGATGAGGGGGGTAGACCCTACGAGCAGTACTTC
TRBV5-5,-,TRBJ2-6,-,CASSLDRTNVLTF,TGTGCCAGCAGCTTGGACAGGACCAACGTCCTGACTTTC
TRBV28,TRBD2,TRBJ2-7,once,CASSPTPAGGLTYEQYF,TGTGCCAGCAGTCCTACCCCAGCGGGGGGTTTGACCTACGAGCAGTACTTC
TRBV13,TRBD2,TRBJ2-3,-,CASSLRDGGAGAIGDTQYF,TGTGCCAGCAGCTTACGTGACGGGGGAGCGGGGGCCATTGGAGATACGCAGTATTTT
TRBV7-9,TRBD1,TRBJ1-2,few,CASSHGQGESLRYGYTF,TGTGCCAGCAGCCACGGACAGGGGGAAAGCCTTCGCTATGGCTACACCTTC
TRBV4-1,-,TRBJ1-1,-,CASKLGWGPMNTEAFF,TGCGCCAGCAAGTTGGGGTGGGGGCCCATGAACACTGAAGCTTTCTTT
TRBV5-1,-,TRBJ2-1,-,CASSLWGELGNEQFF,TGCGCCAGCAGCTTATGGGGGGAGTTGGGCAATGAGCAGTTCTTC
TRBV5-1,-,TRBJ2-1,-,CASRVRSYNEQFF,TGCGCCAGCAGAGTGCGCTCCTACAATGAGCAGTTCTTC
TRBV2,-,TRBJ2-1,-,CASGGGSYNEQFF,TGTGCCAGCGGAGGTGGAAGCTACAATGAGCAGTTCTTC
TRBV11-2,TRBD2,TRBJ2-7,-,CASSLVVGGSYEQYF,TGTGCCAGCAGCTTAGTGGTGGGGGGGTCCTACGAGCAGTACTTC
TRBV13,TRBD2,TRBJ2-3,-,CASSRERLAATDTQYF,TGTGCCAGCAGCAGAGAGCGGCTAGCGGCGACAGATACGCAGTATTTT